The 27 T cell receptor beta chains in this list originate from one sample, sequenced in a study of early T cells in non-severe SARS-CoV-2 infection. TCRdb itself ran the 5' RACE reads through MiXCR, one entry per CDR3 protein. Of 63,000 or so distinct CDR3 sequences in the sample, about an eighth were seen once. This material consisted of whole blood, taken at baseline. The receptors come from an adult who was a healthcare worker with PCR-confirmed SARS-CoV-2 infection or an uninfected control (not recorded which).

This clonotype was counted at least ten times. The chain employs TRBV20-1 and TRBJ1-6; 7 bases agree with TRBD1. Germline lookup yields CDR1 DFQATT and CDR2 SNEGSKA (reference sequence). The ends lost 5 bases at V and 0 bases at J; junction bases unmatched: 7. This CDR3 has 16 amino acids. This CDR3 is CSASQGRVSYNSPLHF. As DNA, the CDR3 is TGCAGTGCTTCACAGGGGAGAGTCTCCTATAATTCACCCCTCCACTTT.

This clonotype was counted a few times. The rearrangement joins TRBV11-3 to TRBJ2-4, with unresolved D. The V end was cut by 5 bases, the J end by 0 bases, with 5 bases between. This CDR3 has 13 amino acids. CDR1 is SGHNT and CDR2 is YENEEA in the germline V gene. This CDR3 is CASSLIAKNIQYF. The CDR3 DNA follows: TGTGCCAGCAGCCTCATAGCCAAAAACATTCAGTACTTC.

The J gene is TRBJ2-7, the V gene TRBV29-1; maybe TRBD2 (6 bases). V was clipped by 0 bases and J by 2 bases, with 14 bases between them. Germline V gene sequence: CDR1 SQVTM, CDR2 ANQGSEA. The CDR3 extends over 15 amino acids. The CDR3 DNA reads TGCAGCGTTGAAGATCGGGGGACGGGAACCTACGAGCAGTACTTC. Translation gives CSVEDRGTGTYEQYF.

The rearrangement links TRBV20-1 to TRBJ1-4; unclear D gene. This CDR3 region has 14 residues. Germline assignment: CDR1 DFQATT and CDR2 SNEGSKA (reference sequence). Between the trimmed V and J ends, which lost 6 bases and 7 bases, there was a span of 18 bases. The DNA of the CDR3 is TGCAGTGCACGGGCGGCGAAGTCGAGTGAAAAACTGTTTTTT. Its translation: CSARAAKSSEKLFF.

This clonotype was seen only a few times. The chain carries TRBV5-4 and TRBJ2-5; 7 bases are shared with TRBD2. The CDR3 has 16 amino acids. The germline CDR1 and CDR2 sequences are SGHNT and YYREEE (reference sequence). V lost 1 base to trimming and J lost 4 bases; unmatched junction nucleotides: 10. The CDR3 DNA reads TGTGCCAGCAGCTTGAGGACGGCGGGAGTAGGAGAGACCCAGTACTTC. It is translated as CASSLRTAGVGETQYF.

This clonotype was observed a handful of times. The chain recombines TRBV20-1 with TRBJ2-1; no clear D. V was clipped by 7 bases and J by 2 bases, with 12 bases between them. Germline CDR1 DFQATT, CDR2 SNEGSKA (reference sequence). This CDR3 has 13 residues. DNA of the CDR3: TGCAGTGGATCCGGCTACGCCTACAATGAGCAGTTCTTC. Residues: CSGSGYAYNEQFF.

This clonotype came up a few times. The chain combines TRBV10-3 with TRBJ1-1, with D unresolved. There are 15 residues in the CDR3. Deletions cut 0 bases from V and 0 bases from J, with 8 bases between. The germline V gene encodes CDR1 ENHRY and CDR2 SYGVKD. CDR3 sequence: CAISESSGLNTEAFF. The CDR3 nucleotides are TGTGCCATCAGTGAGTCGTCCGGCTTGAACACTGAAGCTTTCTTT.

The chain uses TRBV27 and TRBJ2-3; 12 bases map to TRBD2. The CDR3 is 15 amino acids. Germline V CDR1 and CDR2: MNHEY, SMNVEV (reference sequence). The V gene end was trimmed by 5 bases and the J gene end by 9 bases; junction bases not matched to a gene: 9. For the CDR3, the DNA is TGTGCCAGCAGTCCTCGGACTAGCGGGGTCTCCACGCAGTATTTT. It codes for CASSPRTSGVSTQYF.

This clonotype has more than one count but fewer than ten. The V gene is TRBV3-1, the J gene TRBJ1-1; D remains unclear. V was shortened by 4 bases and J by 3 bases, with 6 bases between the two germline ends. The germline V gene encodes CDR1 LGHDT and CDR2 YNNKEL (reference sequence). The CDR3 runs 12 residues. CDR3 in DNA: TGTGCCAGCAGCCCACCACACACTGAAGCTTTCTTT. Its translation is CASSPPHTEAFF.

The table lists this clonotype with a few counts. The J gene is TRBJ2-5, the V gene TRBV11-2; D tentatively fits TRBD1 or TRBD2 (5 bases each). The CDR3 covers 15 residues. Trimming removed 2 bases at V and 6 bases at J, with 16 bases between. Germline lookup yields CDR1 SGHAT and CDR2 FQNNGV. This chain's CDR3 is CASSLWDGAGKTQYF. In DNA, the CDR3 is TGTGCCAGCAGCTTATGGGACGGGGCCGGTAAGACCCAGTACTTC.

This clonotype was recorded a few times. V and J are TRBV7-2 and TRBJ2-3, with 10 bases matching TRBD2. The V gene's germline CDR1 is SGHTA and CDR2 FQGNSA. V gave up 3 bases and J gave up 0 bases; unmatched junction bases: 9. The CDR3 length is 18 residues. CDR3 DNA sequence: TGTGCCAGCAGCTTCTCGTTTATGACTAGCGGGAGCACAGATACGCAGTATTTT. Its translation: CASSFSFMTSGSTDTQYF.

The chain couples TRBV7-9 to TRBJ1-6; the D is unclear. Germline loops: CDR1 SEHNR, CDR2 FQNEAQ (reference sequence). V was clipped by 1 base and J by 5 bases, with 9 bases between them. This CDR3 contains 15 residues. The CDR3 nucleotides are TGTGCCAGCAGCTTAGAGGCAGCGGATAATTCACCCCTCCACTTT. This encodes CASSLEAADNSPLHF.

The rearrangement links TRBV19 to TRBJ2-7, with D possibly being TRBD1 (6 bases). Germline CDR1 is LNHDA and CDR2 is SQIVND (reference sequence). The CDR3 contains 13 residues. V was trimmed by 4 bases and J by 1 base, leaving 8 bases between them. CDR3: CASSTTGSYEQYF. CDR3 nucleotide sequence: TGTGCCAGTAGTACTACAGGGTCCTACGAGCAGTACTTC.

The chain carries TRBV12-3 or TRBV12-4 and TRBJ2-7; D may correspond to TRBD1 or TRBD2 (5 bases each). V was clipped by 3 bases and J by 4 bases, with 16 bases between them. The CDR3 is 15 amino acids. The CDR3 sequence: CASSFKGTWDYEQYF. CDR3 nucleotides: TGTGCCAGCAGTTTTAAAGGGACCTGGGATTACGAGCAGTACTTC.

This clonotype was detected only a few times. The DNA for the CDR3 is TGTGCCACCAGGCCGGCCGCGGGGCTAGCGGGAGCCGACAATGAGCAGTTCTTC. Encoded protein: CATRPAAGLAGADNEQFF. This rearrangement joins TRBV24-1 to TRBJ2-1; 10 bases map to TRBD2. J was trimmed by 5 bases and V by 7 bases; bases with no gene match: 16. The CDR3 has 18 residues. Germline V gene sequence: CDR1 KGHDR, CDR2 SFDVKD.

There are many counts of this clonotype. The chain joins TRBV7-9 to TRBJ1-5; D not resolved. Deletions cut 4 bases from V and 0 bases from J, with 7 bases between. The CDR3 contains 14 residues. Germline assignment: CDR1 SEHNR and CDR2 FQNEAQ (reference sequence). The CDR3 bases are TGTGCCAGCAGCTCTTCATTTAGCAATCAGCCCCAGCATTTT. Its translation is CASSSSFSNQPQHF.

This clonotype was detected a few times. The chain joins TRBV30 to TRBJ2-5; D is unresolved. This CDR3 has 13 residues. V was trimmed by 2 bases and J by 2 bases, leaving 9 bases between them. In germline, CDR1 is GTSNPN, CDR2 SVGIG (reference sequence). The CDR3 DNA reads TGTGCCTGGAGTTCAGGACCACAAGAGACCCAGTACTTC. Translation gives CAWSSGPQETQYF. The whole variable domain, remainder taken from reference TRBV30 and TRBJ2-5, is SQTIHQWPATLVQPVGSPLSLECTVEGTSNPNLYWYRQAAGRGLQLLFYSVGIGQISSEVPQNLSASRPQDRQFILSSKKLLLSDSGFYLCAWSSGPQETQYFGPGTRLLVL.

This clonotype was observed at least ten times. CDR3 protein: CASSLLVIAGGLVNEQFF. Here the CDR3 DNA reads TGTGCCAGCAGTTTATTAGTTATAGCGGGGGGCCTTGTCAATGAGCAGTTCTTC. This chain joins TRBV12-3 or TRBV12-4 and TRBJ2-1; 10 nucleotides line up with TRBD2. The CDR3 extends over 18 amino acids. Trimming removed 2 bases from V and 6 bases from J; junction bases left unmatched: 13.

This clonotype was recorded at least ten times. The rearrangement joins TRBV6-6 to TRBJ2-1; 13 bases fit TRBD2. Germline values: CDR1 MNHNY, CDR2 SVGAGI (reference sequence). The CDR3 is made up of 16 amino acids. J lost 7 bases, V lost 6 bases, and 9 bases had no gene match. The CDR3 DNA is TGTGCCAGCAGAGTATCCGGGACTAGCGGGGAGAATGAGCAGTTCTTC. Residues: CASRVSGTSGENEQFF.

This clonotype was counted a few times. The CDR3 reads CASSQGPLSSYEQYF. CDR3 nucleotide sequence: TGTGCCAGCAGCCAGGGACCGTTAAGCTCCTACGAGCAGTACTTC. This chain connects TRBV6-5 to TRBJ2-7, with D perhaps given as TRBD1 or TRBD2 (5 bases each). The CDR3 contains 15 residues. Trimming shortened V by 6 bases and J by 0 bases, and 15 bases separated the two germline ends. Germline V gene sequence: CDR1 MNHEY, CDR2 SVGAGI.

This clonotype came up many times. The chain couples TRBV29-1 to TRBJ2-5, with D unclear. The CDR3 length is 12 residues. V was trimmed by 4 bases and J by 3 bases, leaving 9 bases between them. Germline V gene sequence: CDR1 SQVTM, CDR2 ANQGSEA. The CDR3 here is CSVVGKKETQYF. Here the CDR3 DNA reads TGCAGCGTTGTGGGGAAGAAAGAGACCCAGTACTTC.

This chain connects TRBV19 to TRBJ2-1, with 13 nucleotides matching TRBD2. V was clipped by 6 bases and J by 0 bases; unmatched bases: 5. The CDR3 consists of 17 residues. CDR1 and CDR2 from the germline V gene are LNHDA and SQIVND (reference sequence). Here the CDR3 DNA reads TGTGCCAGTAGCGGGACTAGCGGGGTTTCCTCCTACAATGAGCAGTTCTTC. Its protein is CASSGTSGVSSYNEQFF. The whole variable domain, filled in from reference TRBV19 and TRBJ2-1, reads DGGITQSPKYLFRKEGQNVTLSCEQNLNHDAMYWYRQDPGQGLRLIYYSQIVNDFQKGDIAEGYSVSREKKESFPLTVTSAQKNPTAFYLCASSGTSGVSSYNEQFFGPGTRLTVL.

V usage is TRBV27 and J usage is TRBJ2-7; TRBD2 might be the D (5 bases). V dropped 3 bases and J dropped 5 bases, with 14 bases sitting between them. This CDR3 has 14 amino acids. Looked up from germline, CDR1 is MNHEY and CDR2 is SMNVEV (reference sequence). This chain's CDR3 is CASSFAGNIHEQYF. The DNA of the CDR3 is TGTGCCAGCAGTTTTGCCGGGAACATCCACGAGCAGTACTTC.

The sample holds a few counts of this clonotype. For the CDR3, the DNA is TGCGCCAGCTCCCGGACAGGGGCAATGAACACTGAAGCTTTCTTT. Residues: CASSRTGAMNTEAFF. The chain has TRBV10-2 and TRBJ1-1, with 9 positions matching TRBD1. V lost 8 bases to trimming and J lost 0 bases; unmatched junction nucleotides: 7. The CDR3 runs to 15 residues. Germline V CDR1 and CDR2: WSHSY, SAAADI.

V gene TRBV5-1 combines with J gene TRBJ1-1; unclear D gene. CDR1 SGHRS and CDR2 YFSETQ come from the germline V gene. CDR3 length: 14 residues. V was pared by 2 bases and J by 1 base, with 9 bases between. CDR3 amino acids: CASSLVPENTEAFF. The DNA for the CDR3 is TGCGCCAGCAGCTTAGTCCCGGAGAACACTGAAGCTTTCTTT. Complete variable domain (other parts from reference TRBV5-1 and TRBJ1-1): KAGVTQTPRYLIKTRGQQVTLSCSPISGHRSVSWYQQTPGQGLQFLFEYFSETQRNKGNFPGRFSGRQFSNSRSEMNVSTLELGDSALYLCASSLVPENTEAFFGQGTRLTVV.

The rearrangement uses TRBV5-6 and TRBJ2-7; D is perhaps TRBD1 (6 bases). Germline CDR1 reads SGHDT; CDR2 reads YYEEEE. This CDR3 spans 14 amino acids. The V end lost 1 base, the J end lost 2 bases, and 10 bases lay between the germline ends. The CDR3 protein is CASSLLGDTYEQYF. CDR3 DNA: TGTGCCAGCAGCTTGTTGGGGGACACCTACGAGCAGTACTTC. Full variable domain (missing parts from reference TRBV5-6 and TRBJ2-7): DAGVTQSPTHLIKTRGQQVTLRCSPKSGHDTVSWYQQALGQGPQFIFQYYEEEERQRGNFPDRFSGHQFPNYSSELNVNALLLGDSALYLCASSLLGDTYEQYFGPGTRLTVT.

This sequence joins TRBV6-1 and TRBJ2-3; the match to TRBD2 covers 10 bases. Germline V gene sequence: CDR1 MNHNS, CDR2 SASEGT. V shed 10 bases and J 5 bases; nucleotides not matched to a gene: 9. The CDR3 runs to 14 residues. CDR3 protein: CATRSGGGRDTQYF. Written as DNA, the CDR3 is TGTGCCACCCGAAGCGGGGGGGGGCGAGATACGCAGTATTTT.